What follows is one TCR beta chain and its context. Its target is not known. The sample is drawn from a study of cytomegalovirus exposure and HLA in healthy donors. Study overall: Across around 400 genotyped donors, about 80% landed in the Caucasian-associated ancestry cluster. Study observations and caveats: Within the data, a cluster of highly shared sequence variants was likely a sequencing artifact.

Primers: 60 Vbeta forward and 13 Jbeta reverse. The data were produced by immunoSEQ multiplex PCR, yet TCRdb's version contains in-frame clones alone and is incomplete. The table lists about 130,000 clones, about 70% of them singletons, with more than 2% in the top ten. Unmatched junction bases numbered 5, after V lost 4 bases and J lost 2 bases. The CDR3 is 15 residues long. Germline-derived CDR1 and CDR2 are KGHSH and LQKENI. This sequence was found in a woman aged 35 to 49 in good health and CMV-seropositive. The chain has TRBV18 and TRBJ1-1; 9 bases are shared with TRBD1. Sequenced sample: PBMCs. The CDR3: CASSQTGGANTEAFF. As DNA, the CDR3 is TGTGCCAGCTCACAAACAGGGGGCGCCAACACTGAAGCTTTCTTT.